This T cell receptor beta chain emerged from a study of spatial heterogeneity in lung cancer. The wider study: The study found that TCR transcript counts in tumor regions correlated strongly with a matched bulk RNA-seq T cell module score.

Sample time point: sample taken at primary tumor resection. Whole RNA came from tumor, nontumor lung or frozen PBMC and was sequenced without being sorted. V gave up 6 bases and J gave up 4 bases, with 22 bases separating them. CDR1 is MDHEN, CDR2 SYDVKM, per germline. CDR3 length: 16 amino acids. A unique molecular identifier was carried by every single TCR cDNA molecule. Each CDR3 protein is one row after TCRdb ran MiXCR on the 5' RACE reads. The data contain 20,000 to 30,000 distinct CDR3 sequences, roughly 10% of them seen just once; the ten biggest clones take up approximately 7.5%. At least ten counts were recorded for this clonotype. The antigen is unknown. Study observations and caveats: Counts that tracked tumor mutation counts were those of expanded intratumoral alpha and beta TCRs.

The V gene is TRBV28, the J gene TRBJ2-7; D possibly uses TRBD1 or TRBD2 (6 bases each). The sequencing used lung tumor tissue, collected at surgery. The clonotype was recovered from a male donor with early-stage non-small cell lung cancer. CDR3 amino acids: CASSPGGGTPLYEQYF. The DNA for the CDR3 is TGTGCCAGCAGCCCCGGGGGCGGGACACCTTTATACGAGCAGTACTTC.